Listed below are T cell receptor beta chains from one sample, sequenced in a study of shared clonotypes between healthy human individuals. Produced via immunoSEQ multiplex PCR; TCRdb's table is partial and in-frame only. The data contain some 1.4 million clones, around 95% of them singletons. Sequenced sample: naive CD4+ T cells sorted from blood. These TCRs come from a man aged 30 to 45 in good health. The CDR3 runs from the conserved cysteine through the conserved F or W. D genes are given only for firm matches. The size of a clone is reported for some rows only, either as once, few or many, or as a class for expanded clones.

size	V	J	D	DNA	CDR3
.	TRBV2	TRBJ2-5	.	TGTGCCAGCTCCGCCAGGCCGGGACTCAGGGGAGAGACCCAGTACTTC	CASSARPGLRGETQYF
.	TRBV6-5	TRBJ1-1	.	TGTGCCAGCACGCCGGGAGCCAGGGTGAACACTGAAGCTTTCTTT	CASTPGARVNTEAFF
.	TRBV9	TRBJ2-7	TRBD2	TGTGCCAGCAGCGTAGTTATGGCGGGAGTCCCCCCTACGGGGCAGTACTTC	CASSVVMAGVPPTGQYF
.	TRBV28	TRBJ2-4	.	TGTGCCAGCAGTCTGGCGGGCGGCGTGGCCAAAAACATTCAGTACTTC	CASSLAGGVAKNIQYF
.	TRBV5-1	TRBJ2-5	.	TGCGCCAGCAGCTTGGCAGACTCTGGAGAGACCCAGTACTTC	CASSLADSGETQYF
.	TRBV30	TRBJ2-7	.	TGTGCCTGGACCTTCTCCGAGCAGTACTTC	CAWTFSEQYF
.	TRBV6-5	TRBJ2-3	TRBD1	TGTGCCAGCAGCGGGACAGGGATTTCCACAGATACGCAGTATTTT	CASSGTGISTDTQYF
.	TRBV7-8	TRBJ1-5	TRBD1	TGTGCCAGCAGCACCAGGGACAGGTTCAATCAGCCCCAGCATTTT	CASSTRDRFNQPQHF
once	TRBV2	TRBJ2-2	.	TGTGCCAGCAGGCCTTCCCGTAACACCGGGGAGCTGTTTTTT	CASRPSRNTGELFF
.	TRBV11-2	TRBJ2-7	TRBD1	TGTGCCAGCAGCTCGGGGACAGGGAAGATCTACGAGCAGTACTTC	CASSSGTGKIYEQYF
.	TRBV9	TRBJ2-7	.	TGTGCCAGCAGCACACAACCAACAGGGTGGTACGAGCAGTACTTC	CASSTQPTGWYEQYF
.	TRBV4-1	TRBJ1-5	TRBD1	TGCGCCAGCAGCCCTAGAACAGGGGATAGCAATCAGCCCCAGCATTTT	CASSPRTGDSNQPQHF
.	TRBV7-2	TRBJ1-1	.	TGTGCCAGCAGCTCCCAGGGGACGAACACTGAAGCTTTCTTT	CASSSQGTNTEAFF
.	TRBV19	TRBJ1-4	.	TGTGCCAGTACCAAACAGGGAACTAATGAAAAACTGTTTTTT	CASTKQGTNEKLFF
.	TRBV29-1	TRBJ1-1	TRBD1	TGCAGCGTTGTGCAGGGGGCGAGCACTGAAGCTTTCTTT	CSVVQGASTEAFF
.	TRBV19	TRBJ1-3	.	TGTGCCAGCGAAACCGGACCTTCCTTCCCTGGAAACACCATATATTTT	CASETGPSFPGNTIYF
once	TRBV9	TRBJ2-2	TRBD1	TGTGCCAGCAAAAGGGGGCGCAGCACCGGGGAGCTGTTTTTT	CASKRGRSTGELFF
.	TRBV10-3	TRBJ2-7	TRBD2	TGTGCCATCAGTGAGTGGAGGCGGGAGGAAACCTACGAGCAGTACTTC	CAISEWRREETYEQYF
.	TRBV5-1	TRBJ2-5	TRBD1	TGCGCCAGCAGCTACTCGGACAGGGGGAATCAAGAGACCCAGTACTTC	CASSYSDRGNQETQYF
once	TRBV7-2	TRBJ2-3	.	TGTGCCAGCAGCTTATCCACAGATACGCAGTATTTT	CASSLSTDTQYF
.	TRBV21-1	TRBJ2-7	.	TGTGCCAGCAGCAAAGCGGACAGGGACTTAGCCTACGAGCAGTACTTC	CASSKADRDLAYEQYF
once	TRBV25-1	TRBJ2-7	TRBD2	TGTGCCAGCAGTGAAGGCGGGAGACCCTCTTACGAGCAGTACTTC	CASSEGGRPSYEQYF
.	TRBV29-1	TRBJ2-3	TRBD2	TGCAGCGCTATGGGGACTAGCGGGGTTCCAGCTAGCACAGATACGCAGTATTTT	CSAMGTSGVPASTDTQYF
.	TRBV27	TRBJ2-3	.	TGTGCCAGCAGTTCGGTTAAGAGGATCACAGATACGCAGTATTTT	CASSSVKRITDTQYF
.	TRBV7-2	TRBJ2-1	TRBD1	TGTGCCAGCAGCCTCCCCTTTGGGGTCAGGGGGCGATATCCGGAGGAGCAGTTCTTC	CASSLPFGVRGRYPEEQFF
once	TRBV9	TRBJ2-2	.	TGTGCCAGCAGCGCCTCCGCGGCCTCGGGCGGGGAGCTGTTTTTT	CASSASAASGGELFF
.	TRBV5-1	TRBJ2-7	.	TGCGCCAGCAGCTTGGGGGGGAGCGGTTACGAGCAGTACTTC	CASSLGGSGYEQYF
.	TRBV11-2	TRBJ2-7	.	TGTGCCAGCAGGATAGGGGGCTACGAGCAGTACTTC	CASRIGGYEQYF
once	TRBV19	TRBJ1-2	.	TGTGCCAGTAGTATTCAAGGGAATAACCCGTCTAACTATGGCTACACCTTC	CASSIQGNNPSNYGYTF
.	TRBV20-1	TRBJ2-3	.	TGCAAAGGGGGGCGCACAGATACGCAGTATTTT	CKGGRTDTQYF
.	TRBV28	TRBJ2-7	.	TGTGCCAGCAGTAGTACATGGAAGGGCCCCTACGAGCAGTACTTC	CASSSTWKGPYEQYF
once	TRBV5-1	TRBJ2-7	TRBD1	TGCGCCAGCAGGGAATCTATAGACAGGGTCTCCTACGAGCAGTACTTC	CASRESIDRVSYEQYF
.	TRBV2	TRBJ2-5	.	TGTGCCAGCAGTGAAGGAGGGGGGATATCGGAGACCCAGTACTTC	CASSEGGGISETQYF
.	TRBV6-1	TRBJ1-4	.	TGTGCCAGCAGTGAAGAGTTGGGGGAAAAACTGTTTTTT	CASSEELGEKLFF
.	TRBV7-2	TRBJ1-5	.	TGTGCCAGCAGCTTAGCAGTCGGAAGAAATCAGCCCCAGCATTTT	CASSLAVGRNQPQHF
.	TRBV21-1	TRBJ2-7	.	TGTGCCAGCAGCAGACCGGGACTAGCGGACTACGAGCAGTACTTC	CASSRPGLADYEQYF
.	TRBV7-9	TRBJ1-5	TRBD1	TGTGCCAGCAGCTTCGGACAGGGCAATCAGCCCCAGCATTTT	CASSFGQGNQPQHF
.	TRBV28	TRBJ1-5	TRBD1	TGTGCCAGCACGACAGGGCGCAATCAGCCCCAGCATTTT	CASTTGRNQPQHF
.	TRBV18	TRBJ2-7	TRBD1	TGTGCCAGCTCCCAAAACACCGGGACAGGGGAACCAACCTACGAGCAGTACTTC	CASSQNTGTGEPTYEQYF
.	TRBV27	TRBJ2-7	TRBD1	TGTGCCAGCAGTTTAATCAGGGGGCCTTCCTACGAGCAGTACTTC	CASSLIRGPSYEQYF